This T cell receptor (beta chain) was recovered during a study of monozygotic twins with cystic fibrosis (dated by TCRdb to the early 2020s). With respect to the entire study: Barcoded libraries were prepared with about 14 PCR cycles from approximately 2.8 micrograms of fragmented DNA. To gauge how much genetics shapes V and J gene usage, the researchers compared TCR beta repertoires both within and across 16 monozygotic twin pairs who have cystic fibrosis. The cohort included ten female and six male twin pairs, mostly children and adolescents, aged 2.0 to 36.4 years with a median of around 8.6 years. On the day blood was drawn, the twins' weight-for-height and FEVPerc (FEV1 disease centile) were ranked against those of the 950 to 1,200 cohort participants. Data for three of the twin pairs had been reported previously in another context. What the study reported, not specific to this receptor: Only a small cohort was studied, and no association of shared CDR3 numbers with age, concordance or disease severity was found. Simpson clonality tended to be low (median about 0.0095), which suggests a naive-dominated repertoire, although clonality was higher in the most severely affected patients. Sharing of nucleotide-identical clonotypes was significantly greater within monozygotic CF twin pairs than between unrelated CF individuals (P = 0.000026, Mann-Whitney). V gene usage was most similar to the co-twin for 13 of 16 pairs, and J usage for 8 of 16 pairs, suggesting genetic constraints.

Following the manufacturer's instructions, the researchers used the immunoSEQ immune profiling system to amplify TCR beta CDR3 regions via multiplex PCR. An Illumina NextSeq system was used to carry out the sequencing. The original methods were these. Sequence data were processed on the immunoSEQ Analyzer platform, and clonality was calculated as the square root of Simpson's index of productive rearrangements. Similarity in V and J usage was measured by Jensen-Shannon distance, and OLGA was used to compute CDR3 generation probabilities. Shared CDR3 sequences were searched against the immuneACCESS database (August 2020) and VDJdb (December 2020). The source is immuneACCESS, and TCRdb retained only in-frame sequences with V and J called. Part of the clones is not carried over; for the studies checked, unresolved V genes explain less than half of this, and the remainder is unexplained. V, J and clone size reflect that table, while D and trimming were determined from the DNA. In this sample the table shows 34,000 or so clones, 80% to 95% of which occur a single time. Jointly, the top ten make up 0.85% to 1% of the sample.

The twin pairs came from the European Cystic Fibrosis Twin and Sibling Study Cohort, a cohort that recruited patients from 158 CF clinics across 14 European countries. Both zygosity and CFTR genotype were checked in-house, and zygosity was tested with multiplex PCR across nine short tandem repeat loci. Peripheral blood was sampled from each twin, with clinical parameters recorded on the day of blood sampling. Genomic DNA was isolated from peripheral blood cells with phenol/chloroform and kept in TE buffer at 4 degrees C. This clone was counted once. Its target antigen remains unknown. No qualities accompany the bases; no much larger clone lies one base away. The material sequenced was blood. The receptor was derived from a girl aged 2 to 10 with cystic fibrosis.

The DNA reads as follows: TGTGCCAGCAACAGGGGGCAGCCTGAAGCTTTCTTT. The encoded protein is CASNRGQPEAFF. This chain is built from TRBV6-1 and TRBJ1-1, with 9 central nucleotides matching TRBD1. CDR1 and CDR2 are read off the germline V gene as MNHNS and SASEGT. The CDR3 starts with the cysteine, ends with the phenylalanine, and has 12 residues. Only the CDR3 region is kept as DNA, spanning 36 bases read in frame from base 1. V loses 7 bases at its end and J loses 6 bases; junction bases beyond the gene matches: 3.